A single T cell receptor beta chain is shown here with its context. Its specificity is not known. All donors participated as healthy donors of bone marrow. This sample was taken from a study of cytomegalovirus exposure and HLA in healthy donors. Study-wide results and limits: For cytomegalovirus status, the classifier reportedly gave diagnoses with high specificity and sensitivity.

In the PCR, 60 Vbeta and 13 Jbeta primers were used. Some clones are missing from TCRdb's copy, which holds only in-frame ones; the method was immunoSEQ multiplex PCR. Counted here are some 60,000 clones, approximately 83% occurring once; the ten biggest clones make up less than 2%. With 7 bases removed from V and 3 bases from J, the gap between germline ends came to 12 bases. Germline-derived CDR1 and CDR2 are SNHLY and FYNNEI. The CDR3 loop spans 14 amino acids. The V call is TRBV2, the J call TRBJ1-4, with TRBD1 as a possible D gene (6 bases). Source material: PBMCs. The receptor's source is a human donor in good health. The chain's CDR3 is CASKQGAANEKLFF. CDR3 in DNA: TGTGCCAGCAAACAGGGTGCGGCTAATGAAAAACTGTTTTTT.